Listed below are T cell receptor beta chains from one sample, sequenced in a study of T-cell reconstitution after alpha-beta-depleted transplantation in children. MiXCR, applied by TCRdb to the PCR reads, yields one record per CDR3 protein. The table includes approximately 350,000 distinct CDR3 sequences, 10% detected once. The sequencing used PBMCs from the stem cell graft donor, collected from the stem cell graft. The origin of the receptors is a human donor who donated a stem cell graft to a child with acute lymphoblastic leukemia. Each CDR3 is given with its conserved first and last residue. Fields, in order: J gene, V gene, clone size, D gene, CDR3 protein, CDR3 DNA. The D gene is left open where the match is weak. Only some rows state a clone size, as once, few, many or a class for expanded clones.

J: TRBJ1-2; V: TRBV12-3/TRBV12-4; size: .; D: .; CDR3: CASSSRDIDAGYTF; DNA: TGTGCCAGCAGTAGCCGGGATATCGACGCTGGCTACACCTTC
J: TRBJ1-6; V: TRBV9; size: .; D: .; CDR3: CASSGQGQRNSPLHF; DNA: TGTGCCAGCAGCGGTCAAGGACAGCGAAATTCACCCCTCCACTTT
J: TRBJ1-1; V: TRBV10-2; size: few; D: TRBD1; CDR3: CASRGQGWNTEAFF; DNA: TGCGCCAGCAGGGGACAGGGGTGGAACACTGAAGCTTTCTTT
J: TRBJ2-3; V: TRBV20-1; size: .; D: .; CDR3: CSASIPGPAGDTQYF; DNA: TGCAGTGCCTCTATACCGGGACCCGCAGGGGATACGCAGTATTTT
J: TRBJ2-2; V: TRBV7-2; size: few; D: TRBD2; CDR3: CANLAAGGNGELFF; DNA: TGTGCCAACCTAGCGGCGGGGGGTAACGGGGAGCTGTTTTTT
J: TRBJ2-5; V: TRBV9; size: few; D: .; CDR3: CASSVVVAPLETQYF; DNA: TGTGCCAGCAGCGTAGTGGTCGCCCCCCTAGAGACCCAGTACTTC
J: TRBJ2-5; V: TRBV5-1; size: .; D: TRBD2; CDR3: CASGAGTSTSGQETQYF; DNA: TGCGCCAGCGGTGCGGGGACCTCAACTAGCGGCCAAGAGACCCAGTACTTC
J: TRBJ1-1; V: TRBV29-1; size: few; D: .; CDR3: CSVARQNTEAFF; DNA: TGCAGCGTTGCACGCCAGAACACTGAAGCTTTCTTT
J: TRBJ1-3; V: TRBV7-2; size: few; D: TRBD1; CDR3: CASRRPGQSSGNTIYF; DNA: TGTGCCAGCAGACGGCCGGGACAGAGTTCCGGAAACACCATATATTTT
J: TRBJ1-2; V: TRBV7-2; size: .; D: TRBD1; CDR3: CASSLAAPTTGDNYGYTF; DNA: TGTGCCAGCAGCTTAGCTGCCCCCACGACAGGGGATAACTATGGCTACACCTTC
J: TRBJ2-7; V: TRBV5-6; size: .; D: .; CDR3: CASSIHSYEQYF; DNA: TGTGCCAGCAGCATTCACAGCTACGAGCAGTACTTC
J: TRBJ2-1; V: TRBV15; size: .; D: TRBD2; CDR3: CATSLAGSSYNEQFF; DNA: TGTGCCACCAGCTTAGCGGGAAGCTCCTACAATGAGCAGTTCTTC
J: TRBJ2-7; V: TRBV11-1; size: .; D: TRBD2; CDR3: CASSFPSGISYEQYF; DNA: TGTGCCAGCAGCTTTCCTAGCGGGATCTCCTACGAGCAGTACTTC
J: TRBJ1-4; V: TRBV10-3; size: few; D: .; CDR3: CAISAWENEKLFF; DNA: TGTGCCATCAGTGCCTGGGAAAATGAAAAACTGTTTTTT